This TCR beta chain was obtained from a study of CD8 T cells in Susac syndrome (dated by TCRdb to the late 2010s). In terms of the full investigation: Repertoire sequencing was used to test whether CD8+ T cell activation and differentiation in Susac syndrome was antigen driven. The study compared CD8+ T cell repertoire clonality among 12 healthy donors, 14 Susac syndrome patients and approximately 16 multiple sclerosis patients.

For this clonotype: Its specific antigen is unknown. The sample holds no much larger clone one base away, and base qualities are not on file.

The paper as a whole reports these results and caveats: The study acknowledged that relatively few individuals were included in the TCR sequencing and HLA analysis.

High-throughput TCR beta sequencing profiled peripheral blood CD8+ and CD4+ T cells from healthy donors, Susac syndrome patients and multiple sclerosis patients. The multiple sclerosis controls were treatment-naive patients whose relapsing-remitting disease, either stable or active, fulfilled the revised McDonald criteria. Bulk CD8+ and CD4+ T cells were purified by magnetic negative isolation, whereas CD8+ TEMRA cells were enriched by FACS. Blood was drawn into EDTA tubes, processed within 24 hours, and PBMCs were isolated by density gradient centrifugation. PBMCs intended for TCR sequencing were cryopreserved in liquid nitrogen and were subsequently thawed in a 37 degrees C water bath. A purity of at least 90% was achieved for sorted or isolated CD4+, CD8+ and CD8+ TEMRA cells. RNA was extracted using the RNeasy kit, and roughly 0.5 to 1 microgram was reverse transcribed with random hexamers. The immunoSEQ multiplex PCR assay, which covers 54 Vbeta and 13 Jbeta segments, was used to amplify TCR beta CDR3 regions. PCR amplification bias was corrected by using a synthetic template baseline for primer optimization and computational correction. The original methods were these. Reads were annotated to V, D and J genes according to IMGT and were analyzed with immunoSEQ Analyzer, with only productive sequences retained. Clonality was calculated as one minus the Shannon entropy normalized by log2 of the number of productive unique sequences. For each patient and control, public and private clones were evaluated within the 100 most prevalent clones. Clones were defined as Susac-specific when absent from the healthy and MS cohorts, from about 970 published viral clones and from other ImmuneACCESS disease sequences. TCRdb reworked the public reads: Q25 trimming with fastp, MiXCR clone assembly, productive beta chains retained. Every entry covers one CDR3 protein and lists the most common genes and DNA from its rows. The V and J calls shown here were made by TCRdb, not taken from the authors' results. This sample gives fewer than 300,000 distinct CDR3 sequences in total; 80% to 90% of them show up just once. About 0.11% of the sample belongs to the ten largest clones.

According to the germline V gene, CDR1 reads SGDLS and CDR2 reads YYNGEE. From the cysteine through the phenylalanine, the CDR3 covers 16 amino acids. Only the CDR3 part of the read is kept: 48 bases, read in frame from the first base. V is trimmed back by 1 base and J by 9 bases, and the junction contains 9 bases that no gene match accounts for. The sequence links TRBV9 to TRBJ2-2; TRBD1 agrees with 10 junctional bases. Sequencing was performed on CD8+ T cells from PBMCs. The receptor was derived from a human donor with multiple sclerosis. The CDR3 region reads CASSVTRDRGDRELFF. The DNA is TGTGCCAGCAGCGTAACTCGGGACAGGGGAGACCGGGAGCTGTTTTTT. Outside the CDR3, residues come from the reference TRBV9 and TRBJ2-2 proteins, so the full variable domain is: DSGVTQTPKHLITATGQRVTLRCSPRSGDLSVYWYQQSLDQGLQFLIQYYNGEERAKGNILERFSAQQFPDLHSELNLSSLELGDSALYFCASSVTRDRGDRELFFGEGSRLTVL.